These 25 T cell receptor beta chains were all obtained from the same sample, sequenced in a study of read filtering for tumor transcriptome and immune sequencing. This library used roughly 370 ng RNA and molecular barcoded adaptors spanning alpha/delta and beta/gamma chains. MiXCR, applied by TCRdb to the reads, yields one record per CDR3 protein. The repertoire holds 100,000 to 150,000 distinct CDR3 sequences, with over 10% as singletons. The sample comprised a population of CD138-negative cells sorted from bone marrow. The receptors originated from a donor aged 40 or older with multiple myeloma.

This clonotype was found many times. The gene calls are TRBV6-5 and TRBJ2-3; D is unresolved. V was pared by 2 bases and J by 3 bases, with 9 bases between. Looked up from germline, CDR1 is MNHEY and CDR2 is SVGAGI. The CDR3 consists of 14 residues. CDR3 DNA: TGTGCCAGCAGTTACGGTCTAGAAACAGATACGCAGTATTTT. Amino acid sequence: CASSYGLETDTQYF.

This clonotype has ten or more counts. This chain joins TRBV6-1 and TRBJ2-5, with D possibly TRBD1 on 5 matching bases. Trimming removed 1 base from V and 7 bases from J, with 13 bases in between. The germline V gene has CDR1 MNHNS and CDR2 SASEGT. This CDR3 comprises 14 residues. The CDR3 spells CASSEVQVAGTQYF. The CDR3 DNA reads TGTGCCAGCAGTGAAGTACAGGTCGCTGGGACCCAGTACTTC.

Concerning this clonotype itself: Given a far larger clone just one base away, this is likely a sequencing read error. J is TRBJ2-7 and V is TRBV11-2; perhaps TRBD2 as D (7 bases). From germline, CDR1 is SGHAT and CDR2 FQNNGV. The CDR3 spans 14 residues. The CDR3 coding sequence is TGTGCCAGCAGATTAGGGGGGGGTCTATACGAGCAGTACTTC. Protein sequence: CASRLGGGLYEQYF.

This clonotype appeared many times. The chain is built from TRBV4-1 and TRBJ1-5; D remains ambiguous. Germline assignment: CDR1 MGHRA and CDR2 YSYEKL. Trimming removed 2 bases from V and 2 bases from J, with 10 bases in between. This CDR3 spans 15 amino acids. Here the CDR3 DNA reads TGCGCCAGCAGCCAATGGGAGGATGGCAATCAGCCCCAGCATTTT. Its translation is CASSQWEDGNQPQHF.

There are many counts of this clonotype. V usage is TRBV29-1 and J usage is TRBJ1-1; unclear D gene. Germline V gene sequence: CDR1 SQVTM, CDR2 ANQGSEA. The CDR3 totals 13 residues. Deletions cut 3 bases from V and 4 bases from J, with 12 bases between. The CDR3 region is CSVDLDLGTEAFF. The CDR3 region has the DNA TGCAGCGTTGACCTTGACCTGGGCACTGAAGCTTTCTTT.

In its sample, this clonotype was seen many times. The V and J genes are TRBV2 and TRBJ2-1; D possibly corresponds to TRBD1 (5 bases). The CDR3 runs 12 residues. Germline V lookup: CDR1 SNHLY, CDR2 FYNNEI. Trimming took off 6 bases at V and 9 bases at J, with 12 bases between the two ends. The CDR3 spells CASSLRAREQFF. CDR3 coding DNA: TGTGCCAGCAGCCTCAGGGCGCGTGAGCAGTTCTTC. The full variable domain, with the rest looked up from reference TRBV2 and TRBJ2-1, is EPEVTQTPSHQVTQMGQEVILRCVPISNHLYFYWYRQILGQKVEFLVSFYNNEISEKSEIFDDQFSVERPDGSNFTLKIRSTKLEDSAMYFCASSLRAREQFFGPGTRLTVL.

On this clonotype itself: A much more abundant neighbour one base away suggests this may be a read error. V usage is TRBV5-5 and J usage is TRBJ2-3; D remains ambiguous. There are 15 residues in the CDR3. Germline-derived CDR1 and CDR2 are SGHKS and YYEKEE (reference sequence). As DNA, the CDR3 is TGTGCCAGCAGCTTATTATGGCTATCCGCAGATGCGCAGTATTTT. It codes for CASSLLWLSADAQYF. The complete variable domain, with remaining parts taken from reference TRBV5-5 and TRBJ2-3, reads DAGVTQSPTHLIKTRGQQVTLRCSPISGHKSVSWYQQVLGQGPQFIFQYYEKEERGRGNFPDRFSARQFPNYSSELNVNALLLGDSALYLCASSLLWLSADAQYFGPGTRLTVL.

Turning to this clonotype: A much larger clone differs from this one at a single base, so this may be a read error. The chain recombines TRBV6-2 or TRBV6-3 with TRBJ2-2; the D gene is possibly TRBD2 (6 bases). V lost 0 bases to trimming and J lost 5 bases, with 10 bases between them. This CDR3 spans 15 amino acids. Germline V gives CDR1 MNHEY, CDR2 SVGEGT. The chain's CDR3 is CASSYSDGSTGELFF. The CDR3 bases are TGTGCCAGCAGTTACTCAGACGGGAGTACCGGGGAGCTGTTTTTT.

The genes are TRBV20-1 and TRBJ2-7; TRBD2 matches at 12 bases. There are 13 residues in the CDR3. The germline V gene has CDR1 DFQATT and CDR2 SNEGSKA (reference sequence). The CDR3 bases are TGCATCGTACGACTAGCGGGAGAAACTGAGCAGTACTTC. This sequence encodes CIVRLAGETEQYF.

Remarks on this clonotype: This may come from a read error, since a much larger clone is one base off. The V gene is TRBV7-2, the J gene TRBJ2-7; TRBD2 agrees at 11 bases. The CDR3 runs 14 residues. Per germline, CDR1 SGHTA and CDR2 FQGNSA. CDR3 region: CASSLTSGSYERYF. In DNA form, the CDR3 reads TGTGCCAGCAGCTTAACTAGCGGGAGCTACGAGCGGTACTTC.

This clonotype was counted at least ten times. The chain carries TRBV12-3 or TRBV12-4 and TRBJ1-2; D is undetermined. The CDR3 runs to 14 residues. V lost 5 bases and J lost 4, with 14 bases in between. The CDR3 DNA reads TGTGCCAGCAGTCCAGAGACCCGGAGCTATGGCTACACCTTC. It is translated as CASSPETRSYGYTF.

This clonotype showed up many times. The rearrangement uses TRBV29-1 and TRBJ2-2; 10 nucleotides align to TRBD1. The V gene's germline CDR1 is SQVTM and CDR2 ANQGSEA. The CDR3 length is 16 residues. V lost 1 base to trimming and J lost 7 bases; unmatched junction nucleotides: 9. The CDR3 is CSVEVRDRGAVGELFF. The CDR3 DNA is TGCAGCGTTGAAGTAAGGGACAGGGGAGCGGTCGGGGAGCTGTTTTTT.

Points on this clonotype: A read error may be the cause here, since a much bigger clone is one base away. The CDR3 loop reads CASSFAEEKLFF. In nucleotides, the CDR3 is TGTGCCAGCAGCTTTGCAGAAGAAAAACTGTTTTTT. This chain connects TRBV7-9 to TRBJ1-4; D gene ambiguous. The V end lost 3 bases, the J end lost 8 bases, and 7 bases lay between the germline ends. From germline, CDR1 is SEHNR and CDR2 FQNEAQ (reference sequence). This CDR3 has 12 residues.

This clonotype appeared many times. The chain has TRBV7-2 and TRBJ2-1; 7 bases are shared with TRBD2. V was clipped by 1 base and J by 5 bases; unmatched bases: 8. Germline CDR1 reads SGHTA; CDR2 reads FQGNSA. There are 16 residues in the CDR3. The CDR3 protein is CASSLDPAGTNNEQFF. CDR3 DNA sequence: TGTGCCAGCAGCTTAGATCCAGCGGGGACCAACAATGAGCAGTTCTTC.

This clonotype was detected many times. V gene TRBV20-1 combines with J gene TRBJ1-5, with D perhaps matching TRBD1 (6 bases). The CDR3 covers 16 residues. Looked up from germline, CDR1 is DFQATT and CDR2 is SNEGSKA (reference sequence). Trimming cost V 6 bases and J 0 bases, with 18 bases left between them. CDR3 sequence (DNA): TGCAGTGCGCAGAGTGAAACACAGGGTAGCAATCAGCCCCAGCATTTT. This sequence encodes CSAQSETQGSNQPQHF.

This clonotype was seen ten or more times. This chain uses TRBV20-1 with TRBJ2-1, with TRBD2 as a possible D gene (7 bases). The germline CDR1 and CDR2 sequences are DFQATT and SNEGSKA (reference sequence). The CDR3 spans 15 residues. Trimming stripped 4 bases from V and 3 bases from J, with 16 bases between. The DNA of the CDR3 is TGCAGTGCTACCCTCGGGGGGCAGCGCTACAATGAGCAGTTCTTC. It yields the protein CSATLGGQRYNEQFF.

This clonotype was found a few times. An end of the junction does not agree with germline; a read error may underlie this. The chain couples TRBV6-5 to TRBJ2-1; D may be TRBD2 (5 bases). Germline V gene sequence: CDR1 MNHEY, CDR2 SVGAGI. The CDR3 has 14 amino acids. The CDR3 region is CASSPRTIREKQSF. The CDR3 DNA follows: TGCGCCAGCAGTCCACGGACCATCCGGGAAAAGCAGTCCTTC.

In regard to this clonotype: A much more abundant neighbour one base away suggests this may be a read error. The genes are TRBV3-1 and TRBJ1-2; D is uncertain. Germline V CDR1 and CDR2: LGHDT, YNNKEL (reference sequence). V was shortened by 0 bases and J by 3 bases, with 17 bases between the two germline ends. The CDR3 extends over 17 amino acids. The CDR3 nucleotides are TGTGCCAGCAGCCAAGAGACTGGGGTTGGGAAGCACTATGGCTACACCTTC. The encoded protein is CASSQETGVGKHYGYTF.

This clonotype was counted many times. The chain employs TRBV9 and TRBJ1-4, with D unresolved. The CDR3 contains 16 residues. The germline V gene has CDR1 SGDLS and CDR2 YYNGEE. V dropped 0 bases and J dropped 8 bases, with 17 bases sitting between them. The CDR3 region is CASSVGTSQLGEKLFF. CDR3 nucleotides: TGTGCCAGCAGCGTAGGCACGTCGCAACTCGGGGAAAAACTGTTTTTT.

In its sample, this clonotype was seen many times. The genes are TRBV28 and TRBJ1-5, with D unresolved. Germline V CDR1 and CDR2: MDHEN, SYDVKM. CDR3 length: 13 residues. V was trimmed by 4 bases and J by 3 bases, leaving 7 bases between them. This CDR3 is CASSSPFNQPQHF. The CDR3 bases are TGTGCCAGCAGTTCCCCCTTCAATCAGCCCCAGCATTTT.

This clonotype was counted at least ten times. The chain is built from TRBV19 and TRBJ1-1; D remains ambiguous. Germline assignment: CDR1 LNHDA and CDR2 SQIVND (reference sequence). The CDR3 runs 13 residues. The V end lost 4 bases, the J end lost 0 bases, and 6 bases lay between the germline ends. The CDR3, as DNA: TGTGCCAGTAGTACCTCAATGAACACTGAAGCTTTCTTT. This codes for CASSTSMNTEAFF.

This clonotype showed up just a few times. The chain links TRBV7-9 to TRBJ2-3; D remains unclear. Trimming shortened V by 0 bases and J by 3 bases, and 13 bases separated the two germline ends. CDR3 size: 16 residues. Germline V gives CDR1 SEHNR, CDR2 FQNEAQ (reference sequence). The CDR3 sequence is CASSLALVLGTDTQYF. DNA for the CDR3: TGTGCCAGCAGCTTAGCGCTAGTCCTCGGGACAGATACGCAGTATTTT.

This clonotype was detected many times. The rearrangement uses TRBV7-8 and TRBJ2-7; perhaps TRBD2 as D (5 bases). The CDR3 loop spans 13 amino acids. V shed 5 bases and J shed 7 bases, with 15 bases lying between them. Germline CDR1 SGHVS, CDR2 FQNEAQ. DNA of the CDR3: TGTGCCAGCAGCCGAGGGCCCGTTGGTGAGCAGTACTTC. It is translated as CASSRGPVGEQYF.

This chain connects TRBV5-1 to TRBJ2-7, with 8 bases aligning to TRBD2. The junction had 12 bases not matched to a gene; V was cut back by 4 bases and J by 6 bases. This CDR3 has 15 amino acids. Germline values: CDR1 SGHRS, CDR2 YFSETQ. The DNA for the CDR3 is TGCGCCAGCAGCCTGACCCAGCGGGAGTTGGGCGAGCAGTACTTC. It translates to CASSLTQRELGEQYF.

In this sample, this clonotype turned up many times. J is TRBJ2-3 and V is TRBV7-2; D may be TRBD2 (6 bases). V gave up 1 base and J gave up 0 bases, with 11 bases separating them. The CDR3 has 16 residues. Germline V lookup: CDR1 SGHTA, CDR2 FQGNSA. The CDR3 is CASSLVGGASTDTQYF. CDR3 DNA: TGTGCCAGCAGCTTAGTGGGAGGAGCTAGCACAGATACGCAGTATTTT.